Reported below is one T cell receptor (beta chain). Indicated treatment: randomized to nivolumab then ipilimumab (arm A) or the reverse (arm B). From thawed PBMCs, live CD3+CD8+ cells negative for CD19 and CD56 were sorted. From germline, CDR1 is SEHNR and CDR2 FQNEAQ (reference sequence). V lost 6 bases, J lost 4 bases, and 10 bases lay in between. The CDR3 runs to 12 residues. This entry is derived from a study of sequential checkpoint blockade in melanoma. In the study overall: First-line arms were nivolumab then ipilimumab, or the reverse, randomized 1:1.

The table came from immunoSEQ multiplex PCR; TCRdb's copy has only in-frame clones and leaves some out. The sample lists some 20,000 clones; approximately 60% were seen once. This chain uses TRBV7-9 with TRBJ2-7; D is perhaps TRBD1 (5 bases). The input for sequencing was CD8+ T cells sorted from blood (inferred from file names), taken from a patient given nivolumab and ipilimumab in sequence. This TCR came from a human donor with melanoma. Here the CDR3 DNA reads TGTGCCAGCAGTCAAGGGGTTTACGAGCAGTACTTC. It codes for CASSQGVYEQYF.